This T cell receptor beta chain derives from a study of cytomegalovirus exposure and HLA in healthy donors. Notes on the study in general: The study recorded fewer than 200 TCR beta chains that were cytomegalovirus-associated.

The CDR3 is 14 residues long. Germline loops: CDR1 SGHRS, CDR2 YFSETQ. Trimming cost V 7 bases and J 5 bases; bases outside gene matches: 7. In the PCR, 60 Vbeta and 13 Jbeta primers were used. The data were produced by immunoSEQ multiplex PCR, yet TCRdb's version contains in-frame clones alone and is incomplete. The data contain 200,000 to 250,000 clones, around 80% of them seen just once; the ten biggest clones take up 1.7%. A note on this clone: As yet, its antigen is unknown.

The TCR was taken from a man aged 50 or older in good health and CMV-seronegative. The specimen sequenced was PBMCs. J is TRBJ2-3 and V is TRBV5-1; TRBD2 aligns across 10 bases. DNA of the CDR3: TGCGCCAGCTGGGCTAGCGGGAGAGGAGATACGCAGTATTTT. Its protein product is CASWASGRGDTQYF.